These 18 T cell receptor beta chains originate from one sample sequenced in a study of T cells in Graves' hyperthyroidism and ophthalmopathy. The source material, RNA transcripts, was used to amplify TCR beta CDR3 regions. Primed by the HTBI set, a first-round RT-PCR was run on the TCR CDR3. TCRdb reanalysed the multiplex PCR reads using MiXCR and keeps one entry per CDR3 protein. The sample lists about 400,000 distinct CDR3 sequences, around 15% seen once, with 5.3% in the top ten. Sequences were obtained from blood. The source of these receptors is a woman aged 18 to 35 with Graves' hyperthyroidism.

This clonotype was seen many times. CDR3 sequence: CASSLDYPGDEQYF. CDR3 sequence (DNA): TGTGCCAGCAGCTTAGACTACCCCGGGGACGAGCAGTACTTC. The chain carries TRBV7-2 and TRBJ2-7; TRBD2 might be the D (5 bases). Trimming stripped 1 base from V and 5 bases from J, with 12 bases between. The CDR3 runs 14 residues. The germline gives CDR1 SGHTA, CDR2 FQGNSA.

This clonotype appeared once. A much larger clone lies a single base off, so this may be a read error. The chain carries TRBV7-3 and TRBJ1-1, with D perhaps TRBD1 (5 bases). This CDR3 spans 12 amino acids. From germline, CDR1 is SGHTA and CDR2 FQGTGA. This chain's CDR3 is CAKWDGNTGAFF. The DNA for the CDR3 is TGTGCCAAATGGGACGGAAACACTGGAGCTTTCTTT.

Note on this clonotype: At one end the junction does not follow the germline gene, possibly because of a read error. The chain has TRBV6-5 and TRBJ2-3, with a possible D match to TRBD2 (5 bases). This CDR3 is 15 amino acids long. Germline CDR1 and CDR2: MNHEY and SVGAGI. The CDR3 sequence: CASSSNRGGTDTQYF. The CDR3 DNA sequence: TGTGCCAGCAGTTCCAATCGGGGTGGCACGGATACGCAGTATTTT.

This chain links TRBV20-1 with TRBJ1-2; D ambiguous. The CDR3 runs to 13 residues. Per the germline V gene, CDR1 is DFQATT and CDR2 is SNEGSKA (reference sequence). Trimming pared 4 bases from V and 4 bases from J, leaving 13 bases between. CDR3 sequence (DNA): TGCAGTGCTACCTCGGACGAGACCTATGGCTACACCTTC. It codes for CSATSDETYGYTF.

This clonotype was counted ten times or more. The chain links TRBV13 to TRBJ2-7, with 9 bases fitting TRBD1. V was clipped by 3 bases and J by 1 base; unmatched bases: 4. CDR3 length: 15 residues. The germline V gene encodes CDR1 PRHDT and CDR2 FYEKMQ (reference sequence). CDR3 nucleotide sequence: TGTGCCAGCAGCTTCCCGGGACAGGGATCCTACGAGCAGTACTTC. This codes for CASSFPGQGSYEQYF.

The chain combines TRBV3-1 with TRBJ2-5; 9 positions agree with TRBD2. The junction had 26 bases not matched to a gene; V was cut back by 5 bases and J by 4 bases. This CDR3 contains 21 residues. Per the germline V gene, CDR1 is LGHDT and CDR2 is YNNKEL (reference sequence). CDR3 in amino acids: CASSGRPKDSSSGVGAETQYF. The CDR3 DNA sequence: TGTGCCAGCAGCGGAAGACCTAAGGACAGCTCTAGCGGGGTGGGCGCAGAGACCCAGTACTTC.

In the case of this clonotype: A much larger clone differs from this one at a single base, so this may be a read error. As DNA, the CDR3 is TGTGCCAGCAGCCTTCTCCCCGGGGTCACTGAAGCTTTCTTT. This gives the protein CASSLLPGVTEAFF. This rearrangement joins TRBV3-1 to TRBJ1-1; no clear D gene. This CDR3 region has 14 residues. The germline V gene encodes CDR1 LGHDT and CDR2 YNNKEL (reference sequence). V lost 4 bases, J lost 4 bases, and 13 bases lay in between.

The chain is built from TRBV7-2 and TRBJ1-5; no definite D call. CDR1 SGHTA and CDR2 FQGNSA come from the germline V gene. The CDR3 loop spans 15 amino acids. V was shortened by 0 bases and J by 6 bases, with 12 bases between the two germline ends. DNA of the CDR3: TGTGCCAGCAGCTTAGCAGTAAGGTCTATTCAGCCCCAGCATTTT. Translating it yields CASSLAVRSIQPQHF. The whole variable domain, remainder taken from reference TRBV7-2 and TRBJ1-5, is GAGVSQSPSNKVTEKGKDVELRCDPISGHTALYWYRQSLGQGLEFLIYFQGNSAPDKSGLPSDRFSAERTGGSVSTLTIQRTQQEDSAVYLCASSLAVRSIQPQHFGDGTRLSIL.

The chain has TRBV19 and TRBJ2-1; D gene uncertain. V shed 4 bases and J shed 0 bases, with 10 bases lying between them. The CDR3 contains 15 residues. CDR1 is LNHDA and CDR2 is SQIVND in the germline V gene (reference sequence). The CDR3 here is CASSTSRSSYNEQFF. CDR3 bases: TGTGCCAGTAGTACCAGCAGGAGCTCCTACAATGAGCAGTTCTTC.

At least ten counts were recorded for this clonotype. The chain is built from TRBV28 and TRBJ2-3, with D possibly TRBD2 on 5 matching bases. Trimming cost V 3 bases and J 2 bases, with 9 bases left between them. The V gene's germline CDR1 is MDHEN and CDR2 SYDVKM. The CDR3 runs to 14 residues. The chain's CDR3 is CASSFRGSTDTQYF. For the CDR3, the DNA is TGTGCCAGCAGTTTCCGGGGTTCCACAGATACGCAGTATTTT.

This clonotype has only a few counts. The chain carries TRBV11-2 and TRBJ2-1; TRBD2 is a possible D gene (8 bases). The V gene's germline CDR1 is SGHAT and CDR2 FQNNGV. The CDR3 length is 16 residues. V lost 5 bases, J lost 2 bases, and 16 bases lay in between. Here the CDR3 DNA reads TGTGCCAGCAGCCCAGGGGGGCGGGGGGCCTACAATGAGCAGTTCTTC. This sequence encodes CASSPGGRGAYNEQFF.

The chain has TRBV7-2 and TRBJ1-2, with TRBD1 identical over 10 bases. There are 15 residues in the CDR3. Germline CDR1 is SGHTA and CDR2 is FQGNSA. The V segment lost 5 bases and the J segment 8 bases; nucleotides outside the gene matches: 11. CDR3 region: CASSPGTGVLEGYTF. The CDR3 DNA is TGTGCCAGCAGCCCCGGGACAGGGGTTTTGGAGGGCTACACCTTC. Full variable domain (rest looked up from reference TRBV7-2 and TRBJ1-2): GAGVSQSPSNKVTEKGKDVELRCDPISGHTALYWYRQSLGQGLEFLIYFQGNSAPDKSGLPSDRFSAERTGGSVSTLTIQRTQQEDSAVYLCASSPGTGVLEGYTFGSGTRLTVV.

At least ten counts were recorded for this clonotype. The chain recombines TRBV27 with TRBJ2-5; D gene unclear. The CDR3 is 13 residues long. The germline V and J ends were trimmed by 3 bases and 7 bases, with 12 bases remaining between them. Germline-derived CDR1 and CDR2 are MNHEY and SMNVEV (reference sequence). The DNA for the CDR3 is TGTGCCAGCAGTTTTGTGGTTTCGGGGACCCAGTACTTC. Translating it yields CASSFVVSGTQYF.

At least ten counts were recorded for this clonotype. This rearrangement joins TRBV11-1 to TRBJ2-7; TRBD2 aligns across 7 bases. CDR1 and CDR2 from the germline V gene are SGHAT and FQDESV (reference sequence). This CDR3 is 17 amino acids long. After removal of 1 base from V and 2 bases from J, the junction contained 11 bases not matched to a gene. CDR3 sequence (DNA): TGTGCCAGCAGCTTAGATTTTGGCGGGAGTCCTACCTACGAGCAGTACTTC. Protein: CASSLDFGGSPTYEQYF. The entire variable domain, with the rest obtained from reference TRBV11-1 and TRBJ2-7, is as follows: EAEVAQSPRYKITEKSQAVAFWCDPISGHATLYWYRQILGQGPELLVQFQDESVVDDSQLPKDRFSAERLKGVDSTLKIQPAELGDSAMYLCASSLDFGGSPTYEQYFGPGTRLTVT.

This clonotype was recorded a few times. A single base separates this from a much larger clone, so it may be a read error. The chain links TRBV7-2 to TRBJ2-7; 8 nucleotides align to TRBD2. The CDR3 length is 16 residues. Germline V gene data show CDR1 as SGHTA and CDR2 as FQGNSA. CDR3 DNA: TGTGCCAGCAGCTTAGTCGGCGGGAGGAGCTCCTACGGGCAGTACTTC. This sequence encodes CASSLVGGRSSYGQYF.

This clonotype was picked up many times. V is TRBV4-2 and J is TRBJ2-3, with a possible D match to TRBD2 (5 bases). V was clipped by 0 bases and J by 2 bases, with 12 bases between them. CDR1 and CDR2 from the germline V gene are LGHNA and YNFKEQ. The CDR3 is 16 residues long. The CDR3 coding sequence is TGTGCCAGCAGCCAAGAGTACCAGCGGCTCACAGATACGCAGTATTTT. It yields the protein CASSQEYQRLTDTQYF.

In this sample, this clonotype turned up a few times. The rearrangement joins TRBV5-1 to TRBJ1-1, with 9 bases identical to TRBD1. Germline CDR1 SGHRS, CDR2 YFSETQ. V was clipped by 0 bases and J by 3 bases; unmatched bases: 9. The length of the CDR3 is 17 residues. Here the CDR3 reads CASSLGTGARGDTEAFF. The CDR3 nucleotides are TGCGCCAGCAGCTTGGGGACAGGGGCCCGTGGCGACACTGAAGCTTTCTTT. The complete variable domain, with remaining parts taken from reference TRBV5-1 and TRBJ1-1, reads KAGVTQTPRYLIKTRGQQVTLSCSPISGHRSVSWYQQTPGQGLQFLFEYFSETQRNKGNFPGRFSGRQFSNSRSEMNVSTLELGDSALYLCASSLGTGARGDTEAFFGQGTRLTVV.

This clonotype was recorded at least ten times. The chain recombines TRBV11-2 with TRBJ2-3; D remains ambiguous. The CDR3 consists of 15 residues. Trimming took off 1 base at V and 4 bases at J, with 12 bases between the two ends. Looked up from germline, CDR1 is SGHAT and CDR2 is FQNNGV. CDR3 bases: TGTGCCAGCAGCTTAGGTCGGGCTAGTCCAGATACGCAGTATTTT. Translation: CASSLGRASPDTQYF. Together with reference TRBV11-2 and TRBJ2-3, the CDR3 gives the full variable domain: EAGVAQSPRYKIIEKRQSVAFWCNPISGHATLYWYQQILGQGPKLLIQFQNNGVVDDSQLPKDRFSAERLKGVDSTLKIQPAKLEDSAVYLCASSLGRASPDTQYFGPGTRLTVL.